The present TCR beta chain was sequenced within a study of blood T cell repertoires in COVID-19. The method was immunoSEQ multiplex PCR; TCRdb's version includes in-frame clones alone and lacks a portion of them. Counted here are about 59,000 clones, about 70% occurring once; the ten biggest clones make up about 17%. The germline CDR1 and CDR2 sequences are SGHAT and FQNNGV. Trimming left V 1 base short and J 4 bases short, with 7 bases between. The CDR3 is made up of 14 amino acids. The chain joins TRBV11-2 to TRBJ2-2; D call uncertain. The sequence derives from a woman aged 45-59 years with active or convalescent COVID-19. The sample comprised peripheral blood. CDR3 residues: CASSLVLSTGELFF. The CDR3, as DNA: TGTGCCAGCAGCTTAGTTCTGAGCACCGGGGAGCTGTTTTTT.